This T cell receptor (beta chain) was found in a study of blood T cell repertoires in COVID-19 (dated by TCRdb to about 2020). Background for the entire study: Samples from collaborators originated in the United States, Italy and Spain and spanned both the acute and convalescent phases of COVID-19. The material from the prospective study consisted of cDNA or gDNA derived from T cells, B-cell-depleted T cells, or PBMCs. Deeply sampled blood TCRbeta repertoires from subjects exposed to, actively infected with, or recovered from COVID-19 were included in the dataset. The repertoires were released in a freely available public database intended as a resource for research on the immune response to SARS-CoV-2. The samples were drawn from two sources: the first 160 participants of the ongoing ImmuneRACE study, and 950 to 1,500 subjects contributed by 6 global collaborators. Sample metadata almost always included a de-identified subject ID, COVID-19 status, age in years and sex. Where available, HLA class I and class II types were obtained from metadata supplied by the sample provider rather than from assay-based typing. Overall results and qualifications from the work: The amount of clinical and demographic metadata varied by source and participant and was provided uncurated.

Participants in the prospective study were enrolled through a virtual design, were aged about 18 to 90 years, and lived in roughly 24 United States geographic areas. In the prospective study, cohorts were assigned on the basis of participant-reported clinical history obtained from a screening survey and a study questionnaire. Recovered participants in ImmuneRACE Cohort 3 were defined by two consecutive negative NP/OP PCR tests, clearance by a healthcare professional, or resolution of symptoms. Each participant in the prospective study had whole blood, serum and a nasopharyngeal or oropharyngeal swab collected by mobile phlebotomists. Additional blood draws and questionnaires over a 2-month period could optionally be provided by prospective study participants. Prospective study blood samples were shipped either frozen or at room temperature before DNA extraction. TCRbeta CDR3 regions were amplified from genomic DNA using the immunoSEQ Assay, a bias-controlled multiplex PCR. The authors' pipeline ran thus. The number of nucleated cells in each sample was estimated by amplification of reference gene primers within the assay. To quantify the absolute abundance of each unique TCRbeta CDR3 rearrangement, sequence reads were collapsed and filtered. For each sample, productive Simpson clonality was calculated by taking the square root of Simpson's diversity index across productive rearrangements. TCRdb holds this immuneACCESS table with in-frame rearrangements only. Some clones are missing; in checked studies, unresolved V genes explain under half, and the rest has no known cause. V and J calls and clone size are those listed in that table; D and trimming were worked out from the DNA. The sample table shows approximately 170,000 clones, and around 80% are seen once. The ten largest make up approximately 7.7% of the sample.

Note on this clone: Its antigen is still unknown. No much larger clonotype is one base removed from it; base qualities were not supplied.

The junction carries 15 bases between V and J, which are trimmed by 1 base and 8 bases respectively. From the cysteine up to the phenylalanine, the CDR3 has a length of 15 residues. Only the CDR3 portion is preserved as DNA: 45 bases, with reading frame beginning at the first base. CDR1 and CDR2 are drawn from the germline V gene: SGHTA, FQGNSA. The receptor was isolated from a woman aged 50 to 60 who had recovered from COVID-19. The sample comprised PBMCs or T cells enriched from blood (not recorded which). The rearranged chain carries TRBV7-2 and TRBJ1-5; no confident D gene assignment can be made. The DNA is TGTGCCAGCAGCTTAGGTCTCTCAGACTGGGAGCCCCAGCATTTT. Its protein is CASSLGLSDWEPQHF.